This is a list of T cell receptor beta chains from one sample in a study of shared clonotypes between healthy human individuals. Clones were read by immunoSEQ multiplex PCR, and TCRdb kept only the in-frame ones, dropping some. This sample has about 2 million clones, with about 95% found just once. Sequencing used naive CD8+ T cells sorted from blood. The source of these receptors is a man between 18 and 29 years old in good health. CDR3s include the opening cysteine and the closing phenylalanine or tryptophan. The D gene is left open where the match is weak. Some rows mark clone size as missing; the rest say once, few, many or name a class of expanded clone.

CDR3 DNA: TGTGCCAGCAGCTTACCCCTGGGACAGATCCTAACCTACGAGCAGTACTTC
CDR3 protein: CASSLPLGQILTYEQYF
clone size: .
V gene: TRBV11-2
D gene: TRBD1
J gene: TRBJ2-7

CDR3 DNA: TGTGCCAGCAGCGCCTCGTCCGGGAACTCCTACGAGCAGTACTTC
CDR3 protein: CASSASSGNSYEQYF
clone size: .
V gene: TRBV13
D gene: .
J gene: TRBJ2-7

CDR3 DNA: TGTGCCAGTAGTACTAGCGGGAACACTGAAGCTTTCTTT
CDR3 protein: CASSTSGNTEAFF
clone size: few
V gene: TRBV19
D gene: .
J gene: TRBJ1-1

CDR3 DNA: TGTGCCAGCAGCGACGGTACAGGGGGTTTCTCCTACGAGCAGTACTTC
CDR3 protein: CASSDGTGGFSYEQYF
clone size: .
V gene: TRBV5-6
D gene: TRBD1
J gene: TRBJ2-7

CDR3 DNA: TGTGCCAGCGGCGGGGAATTGGACGTCACAGATACGCAGTATTTT
CDR3 protein: CASGGELDVTDTQYF
clone size: .
V gene: TRBV7-2
D gene: .
J gene: TRBJ2-3

CDR3 DNA: TGTGCCAGCAGTGAGACGGCCATTTCCCGCCAGCAGTTCTTC
CDR3 protein: CASSETAISRQQFF
clone size: .
V gene: TRBV6-1
D gene: .
J gene: TRBJ2-1

CDR3 DNA: TGCGCCAGCAGCCCTGGGACTAGCGGGAGCATGGTGCAGTATTTT
CDR3 protein: CASSPGTSGSMVQYF
clone size: .
V gene: TRBV4-3
D gene: TRBD2
J gene: TRBJ2-3

CDR3 DNA: TGTGCCAGCGGGAAACAGGGGGCAAGGTCACCCCTCCACTTT
CDR3 protein: CASGKQGARSPLHF
clone size: .
V gene: TRBV9
D gene: TRBD1
J gene: TRBJ1-6

CDR3 DNA: TGTGCCAGCAGCTTATCGTTCGGGGGAGGACCCTACAATGAGCAGTTCTTC
CDR3 protein: CASSLSFGGGPYNEQFF
clone size: .
V gene: TRBV7-8
D gene: .
J gene: TRBJ2-1

CDR3 DNA: TGTGCCAGCAGTTACGTAGAAGGGGGGGGTTATGGCTACACCTTC
CDR3 protein: CASSYVEGGGYGYTF
clone size: .
V gene: TRBV6-5
D gene: .
J gene: TRBJ1-2

CDR3 DNA: TGCGCCAGCAGCTTGGCGGCAGGGTCTGGAAACACCATATATTTT
CDR3 protein: CASSLAAGSGNTIYF
clone size: .
V gene: TRBV5-1
D gene: .
J gene: TRBJ1-3

CDR3 DNA: TGTGCCAGCAGCTTAGGACAGTTTGGTGGTCAGCCCCAGCATTTT
CDR3 protein: CASSLGQFGGQPQHF
clone size: .
V gene: TRBV11-2
D gene: .
J gene: TRBJ1-5

CDR3 DNA: TGTGCCAGCAACACATGGTGGGTCTCTGGAGATACGCAGTATTTT
CDR3 protein: CASNTWWVSGDTQYF
clone size: once
V gene: TRBV5-6
D gene: .
J gene: TRBJ2-3

CDR3 DNA: TGCAGCGTCGCGGTGGCAGGGGGCACTGAAGCTTTCTTT
CDR3 protein: CSVAVAGGTEAFF
clone size: .
V gene: TRBV29-1
D gene: TRBD1
J gene: TRBJ1-1

CDR3 DNA: TGTGCCAGCTCACCACCGCAGGGGGGAAATGAAAAACTGTTTTTT
CDR3 protein: CASSPPQGGNEKLFF
clone size: once
V gene: TRBV18
D gene: TRBD1
J gene: TRBJ1-4

CDR3 DNA: TGTGCCAGTAGTCCGGGGACTAGCGGGAGGTTCTACGAGCAGTACTTC
CDR3 protein: CASSPGTSGRFYEQYF
clone size: .
V gene: TRBV19
D gene: TRBD2
J gene: TRBJ2-7

CDR3 DNA: TGTGCCAGTATTGAGGGACAGGGGCCCCAGCATTTT
CDR3 protein: CASIEGQGPQHF
clone size: once
V gene: TRBV19
D gene: TRBD1
J gene: TRBJ1-5

CDR3 DNA: TGCGCCAGCAGCTTGGGGCGGGGTGTTTCCTACGAGCAGTACTTC
CDR3 protein: CASSLGRGVSYEQYF
clone size: .
V gene: TRBV5-1
D gene: .
J gene: TRBJ2-7

CDR3 DNA: TGTGCCAGCAGCGTATCGTACGGTCAGCCCCAGCATTTT
CDR3 protein: CASSVSYGQPQHF
clone size: few
V gene: TRBV9
D gene: .
J gene: TRBJ1-5

CDR3 DNA: TGCGCCAGCAGCCAATCCCCCTACTATGGCTACACCTTC
CDR3 protein: CASSQSPYYGYTF
clone size: .
V gene: TRBV4-1
D gene: .
J gene: TRBJ1-2

CDR3 DNA: TGTGCCAGCAGCATGGACAGCTACGAGCAGTACTTC
CDR3 protein: CASSMDSYEQYF
clone size: .
V gene: TRBV28
D gene: .
J gene: TRBJ2-7

CDR3 DNA: TGTGCCAGCAGACTGTATTCGAACACCGGGGAGCTGTTTTTT
CDR3 protein: CASRLYSNTGELFF
clone size: .
V gene: TRBV7-9
D gene: .
J gene: TRBJ2-2

CDR3 DNA: TGTGCCATCAGTGATCCCGGGACTAATGAAAAACTGTTTTTT
CDR3 protein: CAISDPGTNEKLFF
clone size: .
V gene: TRBV10-3
D gene: .
J gene: TRBJ1-4

CDR3 DNA: TGTGCCAGCAGCTTAGTGACTAGCGGGGGGGCGGAGACCCAGTACTTC
CDR3 protein: CASSLVTSGGAETQYF
clone size: .
V gene: TRBV7-6
D gene: TRBD2
J gene: TRBJ2-5

CDR3 DNA: TGCGCCAGCAGAGGTCCGCTGGAGAACACCTTC
CDR3 protein: CASRGPLENTF
clone size: few
V gene: TRBV5-1
D gene: .
J gene: TRBJ1-2

CDR3 DNA: TGCGCCAGCAGCTCTCCTCGGGAGGGTATGTACAATGAGCAGTTCTTC
CDR3 protein: CASSSPREGMYNEQFF
clone size: .
V gene: TRBV5-1
D gene: TRBD2
J gene: TRBJ2-1

CDR3 DNA: TGTGCCTGGAGTGTAGAGGCCTATGGCTACACCTTC
CDR3 protein: CAWSVEAYGYTF
clone size: .
V gene: TRBV30
D gene: .
J gene: TRBJ1-2

CDR3 DNA: TGTGCCAGCAGCTTAGAGGGGCAGGGGTACTACAATGAGCAGTTCTTC
CDR3 protein: CASSLEGQGYYNEQFF
clone size: .
V gene: TRBV11-2
D gene: .
J gene: TRBJ2-1

CDR3 DNA: TGTGCCAGCAGCTCCTGGACTAGCGGGGGGTCAGGACCTAGCACAGATACGCAGTATTTT
CDR3 protein: CASSSWTSGGSGPSTDTQYF
clone size: .
V gene: TRBV13
D gene: TRBD2
J gene: TRBJ2-3